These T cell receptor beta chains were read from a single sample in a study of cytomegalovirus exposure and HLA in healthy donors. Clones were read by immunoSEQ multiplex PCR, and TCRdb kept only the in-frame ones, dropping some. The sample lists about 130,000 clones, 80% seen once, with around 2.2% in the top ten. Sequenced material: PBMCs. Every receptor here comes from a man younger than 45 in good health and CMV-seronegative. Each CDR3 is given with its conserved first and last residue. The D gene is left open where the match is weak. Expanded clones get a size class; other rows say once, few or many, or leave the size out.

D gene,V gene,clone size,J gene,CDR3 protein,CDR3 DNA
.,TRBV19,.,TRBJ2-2,CASSTFGGYTGELFF,TGTGCCAGTAGTACCTTTGGGGGGTACACCGGGGAGCTGTTTTTT
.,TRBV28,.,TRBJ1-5,CASSPQGAGNQPQHF,TGTGCCAGCAGTCCACAGGGTGCGGGCAATCAGCCCCAGCATTTT
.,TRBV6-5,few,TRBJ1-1,CASSYSTGEINTEAFF,TGTGCCAGCAGTTACTCGACCGGGGAGATAAACACTGAAGCTTTCTTT
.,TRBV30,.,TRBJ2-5,CAWSREGRETQYF,TGTGCCTGGAGCCGCGAGGGTCGAGAGACCCAGTACTTC
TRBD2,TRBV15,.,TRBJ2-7,CATSRMGLAYEQYF,TGTGCCACCAGCAGAATGGGACTAGCCTACGAGCAGTACTTC
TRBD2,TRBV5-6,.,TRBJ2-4,CASSLQAGAGDIQYF,TGTGCCAGCAGCTTGCAAGCGGGGGCAGGAGACATTCAGTACTTC
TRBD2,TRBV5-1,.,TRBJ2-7,CASSPLAGGSYEQYF,TGCGCCAGCAGCCCATTAGCGGGAGGTTCCTACGAGCAGTACTTC
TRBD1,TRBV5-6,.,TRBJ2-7,CASSPEGQGTYEQYF,TGTGCCAGCAGCCCCGAGGGACAGGGAACCTACGAGCAGTACTTC
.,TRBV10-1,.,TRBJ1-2,CASSAGFNYGYTF,TGCGCCAGCAGCGCCGGTTTTAACTATGGCTACACCTTC
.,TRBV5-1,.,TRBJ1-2,CASSSGGGYGYTF,TGCGCCAGCAGCTCCGGAGGCGGCTATGGCTACACCTTC
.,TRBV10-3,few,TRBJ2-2,CAISPDTGELFF,TGTGCCATCAGTCCGGACACCGGGGAGCTGTTTTTT
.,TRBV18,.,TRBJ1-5,CASSREEGSNQPQHF,TGTGCCAGCTCACGAGAGGAGGGTAGCAATCAGCCCCAGCATTTT
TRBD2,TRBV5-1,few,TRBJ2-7,CASSFWGTSGRRGGFEQYF,TGCGCCAGCAGCTTTTGGGGGACTAGCGGGAGGAGGGGGGGCTTCGAGCAGTACTTC
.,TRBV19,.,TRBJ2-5,CASSTTGGETQYF,TGTGCCAGTAGTACGACAGGAGGAGAGACCCAGTACTTC
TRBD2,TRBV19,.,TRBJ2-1,CASNPLAGGVQFF,TGTGCCAGTAATCCACTAGCGGGAGGGGTACAGTTCTTC
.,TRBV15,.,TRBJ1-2,CATSKLDSGYTF,TGTGCCACCAGCAAACTTGACAGTGGCTACACCTTC
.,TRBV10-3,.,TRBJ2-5,CAISDQGEETQYF,TGTGCCATCAGTGATCAAGGGGAAGAGACCCAGTACTTC
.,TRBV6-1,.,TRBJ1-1,CASSEKPQGHTEAFF,TGTGCCAGCAGTGAAAAACCCCAGGGCCACACTGAAGCTTTCTTT
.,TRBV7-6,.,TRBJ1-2,CASSLAASSLQTF,TGTGCCAGCAGCTTAGCAGCCAGTTCTTTACAGACCTTC
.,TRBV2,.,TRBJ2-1,CASSEANGSYNEQFF,TGTGCCAGCAGTGAAGCCAACGGTTCCTACAATGAGCAGTTCTTC
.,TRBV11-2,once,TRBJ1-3,CASSLAPVSSGNTIYF,TGTGCCAGCAGCTTAGCCCCAGTCTCCTCTGGAAACACCATATATTTT
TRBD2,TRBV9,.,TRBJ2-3,CASSPYSGRATDTQYF,TGTGCCAGCAGCCCCTATAGCGGGAGGGCCACAGATACGCAGTATTTT
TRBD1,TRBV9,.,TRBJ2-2,CASSVGTGGASGELFF,TGTGCCAGCAGCGTAGGGACAGGGGGCGCGTCCGGGGAGCTGTTTTTT
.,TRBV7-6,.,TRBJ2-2,CASSFWSTGELFF,TGTGCCAGCAGCTTTTGGAGCACCGGGGAGCTGTTTTTT
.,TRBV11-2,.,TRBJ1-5,CASSLGYGEQPQHF,TGTGCCAGCAGCTTAGGGTACGGGGAGCAGCCCCAGCATTTT
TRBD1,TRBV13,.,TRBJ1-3,CASSSPTGEYGNTIYF,TGTGCCAGCAGCTCCCCCACAGGGGAATACGGAAACACCATATATTTT
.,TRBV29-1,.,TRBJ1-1,CSVVRGSTEAFF,TGCAGCGTTGTTCGGGGAAGCACTGAAGCTTTCTTT
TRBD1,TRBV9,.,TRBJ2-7,CASSANTGTGVYEQYF,TGTGCCAGCAGCGCAAATACCGGGACAGGGGTCTACGAGCAGTACTTC
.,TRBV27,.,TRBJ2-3,CASSGTGDTQYF,TGTGCCAGCAGTGGCACGGGGGATACGCAGTATTTT
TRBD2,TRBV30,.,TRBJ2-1,CAWSEAGGGFNEQFF,TGTGCCTGGAGTGAGGCGGGAGGGGGTTTTAATGAGCAGTTCTTC
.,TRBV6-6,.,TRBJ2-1,CASRLVVSEQFF,TGTGCCAGCAGACTCGTAGTAAGTGAGCAGTTCTTC
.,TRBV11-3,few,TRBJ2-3,CASSHAQRPDTQYF,TGTGCCAGCAGCCACGCCCAGCGTCCAGATACGCAGTATTTT
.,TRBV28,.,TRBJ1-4,CASSFSHYVADEKLFF,TGTGCCAGCAGTTTCTCCCACTACGTTGCGGATGAAAAACTGTTTTTT
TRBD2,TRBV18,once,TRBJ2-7,CASSPQVLAGGPTTYEQYF,TGTGCCAGCTCACCACAGGTACTAGCGGGAGGGCCCACAACCTACGAGCAGTACTTC
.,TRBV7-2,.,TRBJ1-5,CASSPGQLDQPQHF,TGTGCCAGCAGCCCAGGACAGCTGGATCAGCCCCAGCATTTT
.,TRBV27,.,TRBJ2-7,CASSLSLDSAEQYF,TGTGCCAGCAGTCTCTCGTTGGATAGCGCCGAGCAGTACTTC
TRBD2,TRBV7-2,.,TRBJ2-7,CASSSVSGTFEQYF,TGTGCCAGCAGCTCCGTTAGCGGGACCTTTGAGCAGTACTTC
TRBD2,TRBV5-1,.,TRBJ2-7,CASSLVSGRSYEQYF,TGCGCCAGCAGCTTGGTTAGCGGGAGGTCCTACGAGCAGTACTTC
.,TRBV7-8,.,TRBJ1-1,CASSLAGGGGTEAFF,TGTGCCAGCAGCTTAGCGGGGGGTGGGGGAACTGAAGCTTTCTTT
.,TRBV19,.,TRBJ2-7,CASSMPGLLVKGEQYF,TGTGCCAGTAGTATGCCGGGACTTCTAGTGAAAGGCGAGCAGTACTTC
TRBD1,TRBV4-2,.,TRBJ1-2,CASSQDMNRGYGYTF,TGTGCCAGCAGCCAAGATATGAACAGGGGGTACGGCTACACCTTC
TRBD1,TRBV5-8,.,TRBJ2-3,CASSLDRGTDTQYF,TGTGCCAGCAGCCTGGACAGGGGCACAGATACGCAGTATTTT
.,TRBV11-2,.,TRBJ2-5,CASSPALSLRETQYF,TGTGCCAGCAGCCCCGCACTATCCTTACGAGAGACCCAGTACTTC
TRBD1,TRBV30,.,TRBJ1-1,CACAWTGRTEAFF,TGTGCCTGTGCTTGGACAGGGCGGACTGAAGCTTTCTTT
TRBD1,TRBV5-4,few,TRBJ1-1,CASSSGQGQTFF,TGTGCCAGCAGCTCTGGACAGGGCCAGACTTTCTTT
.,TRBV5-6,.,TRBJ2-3,CASSLGILTNTQYF,TGTGCCAGCAGCTTAGGTATACTAACAAATACGCAGTATTTT
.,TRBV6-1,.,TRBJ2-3,CASETTGNTQYF,TGTGCCAGCGAAACTACAGGAAATACGCAGTATTTT
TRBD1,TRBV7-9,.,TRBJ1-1,CASSLASGGNTEAFF,TGTGCCAGCAGCTTAGCGTCAGGGGGGAACACTGAAGCTTTCTTT
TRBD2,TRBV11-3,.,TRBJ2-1,CASSLDSLAGGGQFF,TGTGCCAGCAGCTTAGATAGTCTAGCGGGAGGGGGGCAGTTCTTC
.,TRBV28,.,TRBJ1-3,CASSPIRYSGNTIYF,TGTGCCAGCAGTCCGATCAGATACTCTGGAAACACCATATATTTT
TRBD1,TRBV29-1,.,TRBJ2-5,CSVAPRGPPETQYF,TGCAGCGTTGCTCCCAGGGGGCCGCCAGAGACCCAGTACTTC
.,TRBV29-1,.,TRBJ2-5,CSVATGTGRETQYF,TGCAGCGTCGCCACAGGGACCGGTAGAGAGACCCAGTACTTC
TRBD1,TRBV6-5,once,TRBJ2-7,CASSPRTGGRYEQYF,TGTGCCAGCAGCCCCCGGACAGGGGGCCGGTACGAGCAGTACTTC
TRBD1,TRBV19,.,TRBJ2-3,CASRGTGGLSTDTQYF,TGTGCCAGTAGAGGGACAGGGGGCCTCAGCACAGATACGCAGTATTTT